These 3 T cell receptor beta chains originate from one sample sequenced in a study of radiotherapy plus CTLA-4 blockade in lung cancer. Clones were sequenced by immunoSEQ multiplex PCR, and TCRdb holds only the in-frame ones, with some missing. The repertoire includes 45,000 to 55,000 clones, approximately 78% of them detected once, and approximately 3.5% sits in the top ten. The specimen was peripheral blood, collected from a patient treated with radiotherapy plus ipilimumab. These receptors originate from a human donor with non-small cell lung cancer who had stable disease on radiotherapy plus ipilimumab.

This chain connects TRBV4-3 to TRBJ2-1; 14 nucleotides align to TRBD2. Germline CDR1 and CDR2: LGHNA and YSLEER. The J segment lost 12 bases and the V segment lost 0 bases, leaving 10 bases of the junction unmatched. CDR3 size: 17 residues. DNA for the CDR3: TGCGCCAGCAGCCAAGAAAGTAGGGGACTAGCGGGAGCGGGGCAGTTCTTC. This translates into CASSQESRGLAGAGQFF.

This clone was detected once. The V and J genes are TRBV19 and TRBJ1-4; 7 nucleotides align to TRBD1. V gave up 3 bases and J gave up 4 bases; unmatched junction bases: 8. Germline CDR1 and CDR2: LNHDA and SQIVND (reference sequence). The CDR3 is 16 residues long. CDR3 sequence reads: CASSIFGTEDNEKLFF. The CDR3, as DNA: TGTGCCAGTAGTATTTTCGGGACAGAAGATAATGAAAAACTGTTTTTT.

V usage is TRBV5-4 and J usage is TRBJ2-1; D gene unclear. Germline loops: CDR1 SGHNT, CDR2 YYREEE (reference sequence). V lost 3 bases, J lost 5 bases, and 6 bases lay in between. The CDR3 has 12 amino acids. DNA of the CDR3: TGTGCCAGCAGCTCCCCAAACAATGAGCAGTTCTTC. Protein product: CASSSPNNEQFF.